The source of this T cell receptor (beta chain) is a study of neurological immune-mediated disorders. This clonotype was seen repeatedly, ten times or more. As for the cDNA, it was generated by 5'RACE with 10-nucleotide random UMIs. Each CDR3 protein is one row after TCRdb ran MiXCR on the 5' RACE reads. The table has tens of thousands of distinct CDR3 sequences, roughly 13% seen once. Time point: longitudinal time-point 3. Source material: PBMCs. The receptor comes from a man aged 25-40 years in good health.

Written as DNA, the CDR3 is TGCAGTGCCGAGACTAGCGGAGCGGGGAATGAGCAGTTCTTC. Its protein product is CSAETSGAGNEQFF. V is TRBV20-1 and J is TRBJ2-1; 9 bases are a match to TRBD2. The CDR3 spans 14 residues. V dropped 6 bases and J dropped 7; count of bases not matched to a gene: 10. CDR1 DFQATT and CDR2 SNEGSKA come from the germline V gene (reference sequence).